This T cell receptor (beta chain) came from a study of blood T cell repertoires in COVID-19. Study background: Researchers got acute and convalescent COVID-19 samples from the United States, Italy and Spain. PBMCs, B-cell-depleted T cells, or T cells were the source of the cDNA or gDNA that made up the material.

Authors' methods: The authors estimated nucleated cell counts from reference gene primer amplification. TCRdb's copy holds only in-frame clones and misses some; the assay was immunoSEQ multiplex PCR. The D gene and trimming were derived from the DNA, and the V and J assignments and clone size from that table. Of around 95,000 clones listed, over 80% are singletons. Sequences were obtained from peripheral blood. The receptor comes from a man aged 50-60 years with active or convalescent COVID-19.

The chain's CDR3 is CASSFRREQYF. CDR3 nucleotides: TGTGCCAGCAGTTTTAGGCGGGAGCAGTACTTC. The V gene is TRBV12-3 or TRBV12-4, the J gene TRBJ2-7; no clear D. Trimming took off 3 bases at V and 7 bases at J, with 7 bases between the two ends. The CDR3 extends over 11 amino acids.